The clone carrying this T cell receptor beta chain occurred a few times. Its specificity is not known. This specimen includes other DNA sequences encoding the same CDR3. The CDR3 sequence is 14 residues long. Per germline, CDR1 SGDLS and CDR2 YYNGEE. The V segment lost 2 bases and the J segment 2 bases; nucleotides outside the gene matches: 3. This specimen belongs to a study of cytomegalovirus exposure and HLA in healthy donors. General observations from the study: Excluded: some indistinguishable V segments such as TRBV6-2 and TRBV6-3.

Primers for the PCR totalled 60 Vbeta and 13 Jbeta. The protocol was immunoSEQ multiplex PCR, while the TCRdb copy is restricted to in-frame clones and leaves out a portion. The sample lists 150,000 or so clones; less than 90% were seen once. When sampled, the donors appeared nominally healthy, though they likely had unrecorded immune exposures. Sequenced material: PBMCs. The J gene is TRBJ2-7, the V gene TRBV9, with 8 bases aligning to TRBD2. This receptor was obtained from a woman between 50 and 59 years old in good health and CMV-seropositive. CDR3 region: CASSVTGGAYEQYF. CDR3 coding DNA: TGTGCCAGCAGCGTTACCGGGGGGGCCTACGAGCAGTACTTC.